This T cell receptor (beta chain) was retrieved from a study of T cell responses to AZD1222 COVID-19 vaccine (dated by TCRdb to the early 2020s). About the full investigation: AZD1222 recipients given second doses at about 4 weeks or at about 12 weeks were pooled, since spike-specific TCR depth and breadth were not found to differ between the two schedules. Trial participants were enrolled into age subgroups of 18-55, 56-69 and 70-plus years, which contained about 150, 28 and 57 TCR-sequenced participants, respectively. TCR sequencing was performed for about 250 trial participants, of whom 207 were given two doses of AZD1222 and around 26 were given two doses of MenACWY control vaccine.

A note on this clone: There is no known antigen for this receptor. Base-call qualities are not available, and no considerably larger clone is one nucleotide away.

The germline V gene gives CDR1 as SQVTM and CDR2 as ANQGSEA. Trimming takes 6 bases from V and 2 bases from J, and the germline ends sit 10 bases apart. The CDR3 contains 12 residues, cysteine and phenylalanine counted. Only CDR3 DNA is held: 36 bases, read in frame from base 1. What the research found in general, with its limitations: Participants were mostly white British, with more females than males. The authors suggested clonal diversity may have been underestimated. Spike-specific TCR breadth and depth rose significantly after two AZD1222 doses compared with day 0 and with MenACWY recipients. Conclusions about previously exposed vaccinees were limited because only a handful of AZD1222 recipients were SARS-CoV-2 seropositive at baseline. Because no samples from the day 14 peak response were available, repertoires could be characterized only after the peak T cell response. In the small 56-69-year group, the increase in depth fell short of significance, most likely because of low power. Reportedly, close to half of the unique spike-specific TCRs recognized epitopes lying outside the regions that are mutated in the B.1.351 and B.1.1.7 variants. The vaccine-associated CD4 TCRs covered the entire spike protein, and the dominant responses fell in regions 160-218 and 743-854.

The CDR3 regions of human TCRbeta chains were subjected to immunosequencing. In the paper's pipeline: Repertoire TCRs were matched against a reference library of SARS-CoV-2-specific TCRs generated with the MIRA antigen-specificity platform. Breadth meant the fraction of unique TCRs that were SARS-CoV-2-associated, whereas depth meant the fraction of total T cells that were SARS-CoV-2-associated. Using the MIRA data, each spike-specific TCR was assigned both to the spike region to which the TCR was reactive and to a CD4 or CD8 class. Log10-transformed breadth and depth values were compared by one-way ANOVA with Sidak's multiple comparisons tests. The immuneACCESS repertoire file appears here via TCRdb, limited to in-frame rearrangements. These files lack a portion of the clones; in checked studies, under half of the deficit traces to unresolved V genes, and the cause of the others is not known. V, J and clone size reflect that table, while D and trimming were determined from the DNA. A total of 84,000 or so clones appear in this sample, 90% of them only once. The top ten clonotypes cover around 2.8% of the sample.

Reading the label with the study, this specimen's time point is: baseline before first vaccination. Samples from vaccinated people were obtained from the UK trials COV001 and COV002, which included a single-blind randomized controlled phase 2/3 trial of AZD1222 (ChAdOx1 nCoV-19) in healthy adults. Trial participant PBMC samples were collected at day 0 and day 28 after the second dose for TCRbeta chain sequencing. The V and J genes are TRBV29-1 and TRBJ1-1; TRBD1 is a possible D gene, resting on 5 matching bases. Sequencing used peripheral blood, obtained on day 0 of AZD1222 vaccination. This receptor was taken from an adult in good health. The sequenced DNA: TGCAGCGTGTCCGGACAAAACACTGAAGCTTTCTTT. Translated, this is CSVSGQNTEAFF.